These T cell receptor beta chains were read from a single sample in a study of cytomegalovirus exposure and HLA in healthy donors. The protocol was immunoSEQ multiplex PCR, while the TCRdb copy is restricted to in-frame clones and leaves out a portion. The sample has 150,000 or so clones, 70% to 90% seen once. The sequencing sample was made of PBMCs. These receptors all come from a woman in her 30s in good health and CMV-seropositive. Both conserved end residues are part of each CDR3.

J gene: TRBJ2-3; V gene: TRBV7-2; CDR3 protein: CASSPRLAVNTDTQYF
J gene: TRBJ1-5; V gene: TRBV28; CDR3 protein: CASSLGQGSQPQHF
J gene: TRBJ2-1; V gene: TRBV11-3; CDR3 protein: CASSLNRGGTYNEQFF
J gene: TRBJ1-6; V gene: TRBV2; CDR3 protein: CASRNRGRVNSPLHF
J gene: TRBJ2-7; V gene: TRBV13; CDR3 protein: CASSFSTGGEQYF
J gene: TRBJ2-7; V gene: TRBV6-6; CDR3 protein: CATRLSPYEQYF
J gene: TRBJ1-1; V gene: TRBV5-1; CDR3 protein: CASSLNRGLNTEAFF
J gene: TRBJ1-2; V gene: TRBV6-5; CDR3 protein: CASSYTPGTGSYGYTF
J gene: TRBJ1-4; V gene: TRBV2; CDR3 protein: CASSEAGTGGTEKLFF
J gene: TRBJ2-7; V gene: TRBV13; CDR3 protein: CASSLGGRGFYEQYF
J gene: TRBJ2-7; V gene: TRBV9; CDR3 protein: CASSALSSGGFYEQYF
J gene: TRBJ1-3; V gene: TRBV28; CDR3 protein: CASSLGGISGNTIYF
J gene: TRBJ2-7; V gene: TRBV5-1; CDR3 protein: CASSLDPGVDEQYF
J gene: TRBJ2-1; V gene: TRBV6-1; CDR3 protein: CASSAGTSGSTGVGEQFF
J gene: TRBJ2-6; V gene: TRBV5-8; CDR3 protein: CASIVLGRTSGANVLTF
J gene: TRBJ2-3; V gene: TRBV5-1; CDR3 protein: CASSWGRAGDLDTQYF
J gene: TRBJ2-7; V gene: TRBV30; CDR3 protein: CAWSAVTTKQYF
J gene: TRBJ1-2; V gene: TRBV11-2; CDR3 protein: CASSLDTGRGLYGYTF
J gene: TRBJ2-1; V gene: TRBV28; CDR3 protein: CASSLISGGRNEQFF
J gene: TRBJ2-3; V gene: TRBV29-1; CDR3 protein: CSVDLSGTPRATDTQYF